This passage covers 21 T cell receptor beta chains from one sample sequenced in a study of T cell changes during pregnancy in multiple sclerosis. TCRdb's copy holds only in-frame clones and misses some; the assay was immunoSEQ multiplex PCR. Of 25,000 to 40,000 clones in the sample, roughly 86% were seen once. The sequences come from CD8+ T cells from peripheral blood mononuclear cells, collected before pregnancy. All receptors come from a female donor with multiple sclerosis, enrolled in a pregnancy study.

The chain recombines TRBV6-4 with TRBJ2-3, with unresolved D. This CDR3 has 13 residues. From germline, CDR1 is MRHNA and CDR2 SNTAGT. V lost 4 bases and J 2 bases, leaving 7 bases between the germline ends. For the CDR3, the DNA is TGTGCCAGCAGTGTCCAGGTCACAGATACGCAGTATTTT. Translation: CASSVQVTDTQYF.

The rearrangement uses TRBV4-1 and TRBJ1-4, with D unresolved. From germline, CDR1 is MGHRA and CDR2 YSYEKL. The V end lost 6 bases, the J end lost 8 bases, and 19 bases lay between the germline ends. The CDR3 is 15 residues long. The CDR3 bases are TGCGCCAGCAGGGGCAGCCCCCAATCGGGGGAAAAACTGTTTTTT. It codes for CASRGSPQSGEKLFF.

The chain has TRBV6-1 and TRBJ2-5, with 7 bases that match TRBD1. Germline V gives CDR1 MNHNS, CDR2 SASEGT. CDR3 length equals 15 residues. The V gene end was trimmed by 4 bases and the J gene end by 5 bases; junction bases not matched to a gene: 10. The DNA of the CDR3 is TGTGCCAGCAGTGGGGCGGCGACAGGGTCGGAGACCCAGTACTTC. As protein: CASSGAATGSETQYF.

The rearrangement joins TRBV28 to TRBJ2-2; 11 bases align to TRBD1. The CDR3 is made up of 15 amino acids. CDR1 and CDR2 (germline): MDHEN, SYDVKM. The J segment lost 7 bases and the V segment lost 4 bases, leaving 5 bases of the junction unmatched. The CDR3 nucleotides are TGTGCCAGCAGTTCGGGACAGGGGGAGGTCGGGGAGCTGTTTTTT. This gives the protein CASSSGQGEVGELFF.

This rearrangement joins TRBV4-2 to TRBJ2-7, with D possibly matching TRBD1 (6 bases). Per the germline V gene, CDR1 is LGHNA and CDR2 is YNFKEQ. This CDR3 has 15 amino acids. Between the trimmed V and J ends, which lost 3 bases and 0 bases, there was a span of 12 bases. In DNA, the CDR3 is TGTGCCAGCAGCCATTACAGGGATAGCTCCTACGAGCAGTACTTC. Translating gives CASSHYRDSSYEQYF.

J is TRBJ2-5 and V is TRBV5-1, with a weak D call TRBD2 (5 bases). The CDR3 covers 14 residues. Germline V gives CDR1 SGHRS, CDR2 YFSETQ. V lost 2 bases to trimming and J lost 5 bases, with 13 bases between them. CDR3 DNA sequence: TGCGCCAGCAGCTTATTCGGGGTCCAGGAGACCCAGTACTTC. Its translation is CASSLFGVQETQYF.

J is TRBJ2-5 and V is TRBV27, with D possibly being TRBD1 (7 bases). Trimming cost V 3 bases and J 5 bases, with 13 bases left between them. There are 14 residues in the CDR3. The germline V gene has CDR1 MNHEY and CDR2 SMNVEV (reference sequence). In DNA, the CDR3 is TGTGCCAGCAGTTTTAGGGGGGACAGCGAGACCCAGTACTTC. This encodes CASSFRGDSETQYF.

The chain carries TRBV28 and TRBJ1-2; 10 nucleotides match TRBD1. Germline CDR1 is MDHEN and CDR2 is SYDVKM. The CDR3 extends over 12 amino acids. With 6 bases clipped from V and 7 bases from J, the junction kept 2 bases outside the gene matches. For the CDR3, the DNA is TGTGCCAGCAGCGACAGGGGGCCTGGCTACACCTTC. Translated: CASSDRGPGYTF.

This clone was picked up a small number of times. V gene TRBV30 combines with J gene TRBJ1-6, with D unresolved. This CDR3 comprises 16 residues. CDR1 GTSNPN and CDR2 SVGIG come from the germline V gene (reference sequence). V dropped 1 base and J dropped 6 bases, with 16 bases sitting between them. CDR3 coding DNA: TGTGCCTGGAGTGGTTTAGTGGAGGATCTTAATTCACCCCTCCACTTT. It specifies CAWSGLVEDLNSPLHF.

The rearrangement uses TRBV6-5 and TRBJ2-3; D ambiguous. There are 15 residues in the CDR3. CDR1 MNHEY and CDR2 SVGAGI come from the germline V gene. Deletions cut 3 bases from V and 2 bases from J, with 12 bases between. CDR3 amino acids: CASSYSAIFTDTQYF. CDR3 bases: TGTGCCAGCAGTTATTCTGCGATATTCACAGATACGCAGTATTTT.

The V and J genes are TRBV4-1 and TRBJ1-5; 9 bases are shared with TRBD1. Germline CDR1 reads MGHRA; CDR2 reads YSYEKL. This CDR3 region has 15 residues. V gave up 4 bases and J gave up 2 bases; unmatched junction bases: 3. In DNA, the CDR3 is TGCGCCAGCAGCCCGGGACAGGGTGGCAATCAGCCCCAGCATTTT. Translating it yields CASSPGQGGNQPQHF.

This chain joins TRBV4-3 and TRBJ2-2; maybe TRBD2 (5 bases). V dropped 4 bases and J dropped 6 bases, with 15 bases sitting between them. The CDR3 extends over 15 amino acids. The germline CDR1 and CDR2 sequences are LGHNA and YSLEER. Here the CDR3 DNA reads TGCGCCAGCAGCCCCGACTATGGGGTGGCCGGGGAGCTGTTTTTT. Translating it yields CASSPDYGVAGELFF.

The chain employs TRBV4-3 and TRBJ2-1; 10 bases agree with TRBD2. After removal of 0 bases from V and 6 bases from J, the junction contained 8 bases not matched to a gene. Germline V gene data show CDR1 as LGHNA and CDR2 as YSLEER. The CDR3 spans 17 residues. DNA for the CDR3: TGCGCCAGCAGCCAAGATGTAGCGGGGGGCTCTTCCAATGAGCAGTTCTTC. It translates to CASSQDVAGGSSNEQFF.

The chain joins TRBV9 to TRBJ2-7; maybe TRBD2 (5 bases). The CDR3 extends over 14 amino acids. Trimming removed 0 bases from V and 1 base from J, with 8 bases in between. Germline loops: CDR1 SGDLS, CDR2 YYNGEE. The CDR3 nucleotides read TGTGCCAGCAGCGTAGAAGGCGGGTCCTACGAGCAGTACTTC. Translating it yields CASSVEGGSYEQYF.

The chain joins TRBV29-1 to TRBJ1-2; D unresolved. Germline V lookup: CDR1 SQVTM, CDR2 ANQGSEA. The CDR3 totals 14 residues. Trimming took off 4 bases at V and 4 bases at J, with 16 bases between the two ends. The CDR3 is CSVAAGRTVYGYTF. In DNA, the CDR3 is TGCAGCGTTGCGGCAGGCCGAACGGTCTATGGCTACACCTTC.

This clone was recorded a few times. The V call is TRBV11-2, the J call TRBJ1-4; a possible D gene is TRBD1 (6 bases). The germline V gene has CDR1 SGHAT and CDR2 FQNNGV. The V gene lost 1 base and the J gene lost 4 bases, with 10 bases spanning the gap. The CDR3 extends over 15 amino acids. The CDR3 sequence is CASSLVAGVNEKLFF. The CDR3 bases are TGTGCCAGCAGCTTAGTGGCAGGGGTTAATGAAAAACTGTTTTTT. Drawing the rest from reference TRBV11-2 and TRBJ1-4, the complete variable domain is EAGVAQSPRYKIIEKRQSVAFWCNPISGHATLYWYQQILGQGPKLLIQFQNNGVVDDSQLPKDRFSAERLKGVDSTLKIQPAKLEDSAVYLCASSLVAGVNEKLFFGSGTQLSVL.

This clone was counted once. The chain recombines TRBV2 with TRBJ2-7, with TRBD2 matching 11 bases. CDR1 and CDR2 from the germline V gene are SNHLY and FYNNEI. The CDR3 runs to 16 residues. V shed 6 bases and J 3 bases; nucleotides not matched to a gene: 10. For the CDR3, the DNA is TGTGCCAGCAGACCACCTAGCGGGGGGAGCTACTACGAGCAGTACTTC. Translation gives CASRPPSGGSYYEQYF.

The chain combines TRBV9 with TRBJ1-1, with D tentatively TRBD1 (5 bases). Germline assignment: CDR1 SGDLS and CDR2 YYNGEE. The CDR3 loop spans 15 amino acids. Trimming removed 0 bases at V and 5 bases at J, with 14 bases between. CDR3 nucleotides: TGTGCCAGCAGCGTAGACTCCGCAAGGGGAACTGAAGCTTTCTTT. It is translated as CASSVDSARGTEAFF.

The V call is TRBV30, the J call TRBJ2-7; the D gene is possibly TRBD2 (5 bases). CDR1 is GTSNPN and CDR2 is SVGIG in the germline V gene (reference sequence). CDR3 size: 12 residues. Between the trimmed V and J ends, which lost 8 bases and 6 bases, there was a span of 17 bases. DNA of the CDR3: TGTGCCGGAAGCCTCGGGGTTGGCGAGCAGTACTTC. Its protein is CAGSLGVGEQYF.

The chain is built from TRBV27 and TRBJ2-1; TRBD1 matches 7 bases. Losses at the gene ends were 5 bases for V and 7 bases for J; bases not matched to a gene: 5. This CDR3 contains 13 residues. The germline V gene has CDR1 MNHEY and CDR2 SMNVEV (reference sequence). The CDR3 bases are TGTGCCAGCAGTCCGAACAGGGGTAATGAGCAGTTCTTC. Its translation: CASSPNRGNEQFF.

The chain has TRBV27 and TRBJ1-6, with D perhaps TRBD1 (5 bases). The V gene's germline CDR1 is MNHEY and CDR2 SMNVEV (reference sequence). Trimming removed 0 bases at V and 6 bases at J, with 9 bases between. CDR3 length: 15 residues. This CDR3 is CASSLSETANSPLHF. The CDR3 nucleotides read TGTGCCAGCAGTTTATCTGAGACAGCTAATTCACCCCTCCACTTT.